These 27 T cell receptor beta chains were all obtained from the same sample, sequenced in a study of blood T cells in healthy people across ages. PCR was performed a second time for roughly 7 to 12 cycles using a sample-barcoded 5' primer and a J-beta primer mix. TCRdb processed the 5' RACE reads anew with MiXCR; each CDR3 protein has one entry. The repertoire consists of 750,000 to 950,000 distinct CDR3 sequences, with about 53% occurring once and the leading ten covering approximately 40%. The sequenced sample consisted of blood. All receptors derive from a man at least 80 years old in good health.

The rearrangement links TRBV5-1 to TRBJ2-5; TRBD1 might be the D (6 bases). This CDR3 has 14 amino acids. Germline V gives CDR1 SGHRS, CDR2 YFSETQ. Between the trimmed V and J ends, which lost 3 bases and 3 bases, there was a span of 12 bases. The CDR3 nucleotides are TGCGCCAGCAGCTCACACAGGGTGGAAGAGACCCAGTACTTC. Translating it yields CASSSHRVEETQYF.

V and J are TRBV6-6 and TRBJ2-5, with D unclear. Germline V lookup: CDR1 MNHNY, CDR2 SVGAGI (reference sequence). The CDR3 runs 13 residues. Trimming removed 6 bases at V and 11 bases at J, with 19 bases between. In DNA form, the CDR3 reads TGTGCCAGCAGCCCCAGAGAAGGCCACGGGCAGTACTTC. This gives the protein CASSPREGHGQYF.

This clonotype was observed a few times. The V call is TRBV29-1, the J call TRBJ1-1; D is possibly TRBD1 (5 bases). Germline lookup yields CDR1 SQVTM and CDR2 ANQGSEA. The CDR3 loop spans 14 amino acids. Between the trimmed V and J ends, which lost 4 bases and 0 bases, there was a span of 12 bases. Here the CDR3 DNA reads TGCAGCGTTGTAGGCAGGGTGATGAACACTGAAGCTTTCTTT. Translating it yields CSVVGRVMNTEAFF.

The chain carries TRBV12-3 or TRBV12-4 and TRBJ2-1; a weak D match, TRBD1 (6 bases). CDR3 size: 17 residues. Trimming took off 0 bases at V and 8 bases at J, with 20 bases between the two ends. CDR3 nucleotide sequence: TGTGCCAGCAGTTTAGCCGGGACACAAGAAGGGCTGGATGAGCAGTTCTTC. As protein: CASSLAGTQEGLDEQFF.

The chain recombines TRBV5-1 with TRBJ2-2; 12 bases align to TRBD2. Germline V lookup: CDR1 SGHRS, CDR2 YFSETQ. With V trimmed by 2 bases and J by 5 bases, 4 bases remained unmatched. The CDR3 contains 16 residues. CDR3 sequence (DNA): TGCGCCAGCAGCTTAGGACTAGCGGGGCCTACCGGGGAGCTGTTTTTT. Encoded protein: CASSLGLAGPTGELFF.

This clonotype showed up just once. The chain combines TRBV5-1 with TRBJ2-5, with 9 bases matching TRBD2. With the DNA end fitting TRBJ2-7 better, the J assignment may be wrong. The length of the CDR3 is 16 residues. CDR1 is SGHRS and CDR2 is YFSETQ in the germline V gene. This CDR3 is CASSSWAGGPAYEQYF. DNA for the CDR3: TGCGCCAGCAGCTCCTGGGCGGGGGGGCCCGCCTACGAGCAGTACTTC.

In this sample, this clonotype turned up a few times. This chain connects TRBV7-2 to TRBJ2-1; the D gene is possibly TRBD2 (6 bases). Trimming removed 3 bases at V and 6 bases at J, with 18 bases between. The CDR3 totals 16 residues. Germline loops: CDR1 SGHTA, CDR2 FQGNSA. The CDR3 region has the DNA TGTGCCAGCAGCTTGGCTGGGACTCGCACTGTCAATGAGCAGTTCTTC. This codes for CASSLAGTRTVNEQFF.

The CDR3 spells CASSEGPGLAHNEQFF. The CDR3 DNA is TGTGCCAGCAGTGAAGGGCCGGGACTAGCGCACAATGAGCAGTTCTTC. The chain carries TRBV2 and TRBJ2-1; 10 nucleotides agree with TRBD2. CDR3 size: 16 residues. The V and J ends lost 1 base and 5 bases, in that order; junction bases with no gene match: 5. Germline V gene data show CDR1 as SNHLY and CDR2 as FYNNEI.

This clonotype came up once. V is TRBV7-2 and J is TRBJ2-3; 10 bases are shared with TRBD2. With V trimmed by 3 bases and J by 14 bases, 11 bases remained unmatched. The CDR3 is made up of 14 amino acids. Germline V CDR1 and CDR2: SGHTA, FQGNSA. CDR3 sequence: CASSLTSGHRDAYF. The CDR3 DNA sequence: TGTGCCAGCAGCTTGACTAGCGGGCACAGAGACGCGTATTTT.

CDR3 region: CAIGDSRVYGYTF. The CDR3 DNA reads as TGTGCCATCGGGGACAGTCGGGTCTATGGCTACACCTTC. V is TRBV10-3 and J is TRBJ1-2; 7 positions agree with TRBD1. The CDR3 contains 13 residues. Per germline, CDR1 ENHRY and CDR2 SYGVKD. V was pared by 8 bases and J by 4 bases, with 7 bases of the junction left unmatched.

The CDR3 coding sequence is TGTGCCAGCAGTGAAGGACTAGCGGGAGTGGTAGATACGCAGTATTTT. Translation gives CASSEGLAGVVDTQYF. The gene calls are TRBV2 and TRBJ2-3, with TRBD2 matching 12 bases. V lost 1 base to trimming and J lost 5 bases; unmatched junction nucleotides: 4. There are 16 residues in the CDR3. Per the germline V gene, CDR1 is SNHLY and CDR2 is FYNNEI.

V gene TRBV5-1 combines with J gene TRBJ2-1; D not resolved. Trimming took 0 bases from V and 8 from J, leaving 6 bases between them. Germline values: CDR1 SGHRS, CDR2 YFSETQ. The CDR3 covers 12 residues. CDR3 bases: TGCGCCAGCAGCTTGGATGGGTATGAGCAGTTCTTC. Amino acids: CASSLDGYEQFF. Filled out from reference TRBV5-1 and TRBJ2-1, the complete variable domain reads KAGVTQTPRYLIKTRGQQVTLSCSPISGHRSVSWYQQTPGQGLQFLFEYFSETQRNKGNFPGRFSGRQFSNSRSEMNVSTLELGDSALYLCASSLDGYEQFFGPGTRLTVL.

The V call is TRBV20-1, the J call TRBJ2-6; D might be TRBD1 (5 bases). With 0 bases removed from V and 0 bases from J, the gap between germline ends came to 6 bases. Germline CDR1 reads DFQATT; CDR2 reads SNEGSKA (reference sequence). The CDR3 is 15 residues long. The CDR3 DNA reads as TGCAGTGCTAGAGATCAGGGCTCTGGGGCCAACGTCCTGACTTTC. It translates to CSARDQGSGANVLTF.

The rearrangement uses TRBV27 and TRBJ2-4; weak D call: TRBD2 (5 bases). The germline V and J ends were trimmed by 6 bases and 7 bases, with 10 bases remaining between them. The CDR3 totals 12 residues. The germline CDR1 and CDR2 sequences are MNHEY and SMNVEV (reference sequence). CDR3 amino acids: CASSPTGNIQYF. DNA for the CDR3: TGTGCCAGCAGCCCCACGGGGAACATTCAGTACTTC.

This chain links TRBV20-1 with TRBJ2-3, with 12 bases matching TRBD2. The CDR3 consists of 16 residues. The V and J ends lost 3 bases and 2 bases, in that order; junction bases with no gene match: 6. CDR1 is DFQATT and CDR2 is SNEGSKA in the germline V gene (reference sequence). CDR3: CSASPLAGGNTDTQYF. In DNA, the CDR3 is TGCAGTGCTAGCCCACTAGCGGGGGGAAACACAGATACGCAGTATTTT.

The chain combines TRBV10-3 with TRBJ2-5; TRBD1 might be the D (8 bases). CDR1 and CDR2 from the germline V gene are ENHRY and SYGVKD. The V and J ends lost 10 bases and 11 bases respectively, with 17 bases between them. This CDR3 region has 11 residues. CDR3 residues: CATTGAGEQYF. DNA of the CDR3: TGTGCCACGACAGGGGCGGGGGAGCAGTACTTC.

The chain carries TRBV3-1 and TRBJ1-2, with 7 bases matching TRBD1. The junction had 10 bases not matched to a gene; V was cut back by 11 bases and J by 7 bases. Per the germline V gene, CDR1 is LGHDT and CDR2 is YNNKEL (reference sequence). This CDR3 contains 12 residues. The CDR3 DNA reads TGTGCCGCCTCGACAGGGTCCCGTGGCTACACCTTC. Translated: CAASTGSRGYTF.

V gene TRBV4-1 combines with J gene TRBJ2-3; possible D gene TRBD2, 6 bases. The CDR3 sequence is 16 residues long. Trimming stripped 5 bases from V and 3 bases from J, with 18 bases between. In germline, CDR1 is MGHRA, CDR2 YSYEKL. CDR3: CASSFGGSGLTDTQYF. CDR3 in DNA: TGCGCCAGCAGCTTTGGGGGGAGTGGGCTAACAGATACGCAGTATTTT.

The chain links TRBV11-2 to TRBJ2-3; D could derive from TRBD1 or TRBD2 (5 bases each). Trimming stripped 5 bases from V and 4 bases from J, with 10 bases between. Germline CDR1 reads SGHAT; CDR2 reads FQNNGV. CDR3 length: 13 amino acids. In nucleotides, the CDR3 is TGTGCCAGCAGCCGGGGCAGTCCAGATACGCAGTATTTT. This codes for CASSRGSPDTQYF. Drawing the rest from reference TRBV11-2 and TRBJ2-3, the complete variable domain is EAGVAQSPRYKIIEKRQSVAFWCNPISGHATLYWYQQILGQGPKLLIQFQNNGVVDDSQLPKDRFSAERLKGVDSTLKIQPAKLEDSAVYLCASSRGSPDTQYFGPGTRLTVL.

This clonotype was recorded a few times. The CDR3 loop is CASRKNTGMNTEAFF. The CDR3 DNA follows: TGCGCCAGCAGAAAAAATACAGGTATGAACACTGAAGCTTTCTTT. V and J are TRBV5-1 and TRBJ1-1; the D gene is possibly TRBD1 (5 bases). Germline V gene lookup returns CDR1 SGHRS and CDR2 YFSETQ. CDR3 length: 15 residues. V was shortened by 5 bases and J by 0 bases, with 14 bases between the two germline ends.

This chain links TRBV24-1 with TRBJ2-7; TRBD2 matches at 9 bases. CDR1 is KGHDR, CDR2 SFDVKD, per germline. This CDR3 region has 17 residues. Losses at the gene ends were 4 bases for V and 3 bases for J; bases not matched to a gene: 12. DNA for the CDR3: TGTGCCACCAGTGACCCGAAAGGACTAGCGCAAGGCTACGAGCAGTACTTC. It specifies CATSDPKGLAQGYEQYF.

This chain uses TRBV4-2 with TRBJ2-6; the D gene is possibly TRBD2 (6 bases). Germline assignment: CDR1 LGHNA and CDR2 YNFKEQ. This CDR3 has 19 residues. V was trimmed by 4 bases and J by 0 bases, leaving 19 bases between them. CDR3 residues: CASSPIIVGGSSGANVLTF. CDR3 sequence (DNA): TGTGCCAGCAGCCCAATCATAGTGGGGGGTAGCTCTGGGGCCAACGTCCTGACTTTC.

This clonotype was seen a few times. The chain joins TRBV25-1 to TRBJ1-4; the D gene is possibly TRBD1 (5 bases). The CDR3 is made up of 15 amino acids. V lost 4 bases and J lost 0, with 9 bases in between. Germline V CDR1 and CDR2: MGHDK, SYGVNS. CDR3 residues: CASSVPGPTNEKLFF. CDR3 bases: TGTGCCAGCAGTGTCCCGGGACCAACTAATGAAAAACTGTTTTTT.

The sample holds a few counts of this clonotype. In DNA, the CDR3 is TGTGCCAGCAGCCACCGACTAGCGGAAGAGACCCAGTACTTC. The encoded protein is CASSHRLAEETQYF. The V call is TRBV3-1, the J call TRBJ2-5, with TRBD2 matching over 9 bases. This CDR3 region has 14 residues. Trimming removed 3 bases from V and 3 bases from J; junction bases left unmatched: 2. CDR1 and CDR2 from the germline V gene are LGHDT and YNNKEL (reference sequence).

The chain joins TRBV9 to TRBJ2-7; 10 bases fit TRBD1. The CDR3 sequence is 15 residues long. In germline, CDR1 is SGDLS, CDR2 YYNGEE. With 3 bases clipped from V and 5 bases from J, the junction kept 8 bases outside the gene matches. CDR3 region: CASSGYDRGLHEQYF. The CDR3, as DNA: TGTGCCAGCAGCGGATACGACAGGGGGCTCCACGAGCAGTACTTC.

V usage is TRBV27 and J usage is TRBJ2-3; D not certain. Trimming stripped 6 bases from V and 4 bases from J, with 5 bases between. The CDR3 consists of 11 residues. Germline CDR1 reads MNHEY; CDR2 reads SMNVEV (reference sequence). The CDR3 loop is CASSASDTQYF. The DNA of the CDR3 is TGTGCCAGCAGCGCCTCAGATACGCAGTATTTT.

V and J are TRBV7-6 and TRBJ2-6; D gene ambiguous. Trimming pared 5 bases from V and 1 base from J, leaving 9 bases between. The CDR3 runs to 15 residues. Germline CDR1 is SGHVS and CDR2 is FNYEAQ. The CDR3: CASSPLDSGANVLTF. CDR3 in DNA: TGTGCCAGCAGCCCCTTGGATTCTGGGGCCAACGTCCTGACTTTC.